The 12 T cell receptor beta chains given below trace back to one sample, sequenced in a study of blood T cell repertoires in COVID-19. TCRdb keeps only in-frame clones here, not all; method: immunoSEQ multiplex PCR. This sample has some 200,000 clones, with less than 85% found just once. Sequencing was carried out using peripheral blood. The receptors derive from an older woman with acute or convalescent COVID-19.

The chain couples TRBV6-9 to TRBJ2-7, with TRBD2 identical over 9 bases. The CDR3 loop spans 15 amino acids. Unmatched junction bases numbered 8, after V lost 4 bases and J lost 4 bases. The germline CDR1 and CDR2 sequences are MNHGY and SVAAGI. CDR3 nucleotides: TGTGCCAGCAGTTTAAGCGGGGGGCTATATTACGAGCAGTACTTC. This encodes CASSLSGGLYYEQYF.

V is TRBV10-3 and J is TRBJ1-4; 10 nucleotides match TRBD1. Germline V gives CDR1 ENHRY, CDR2 SYGVKD. The V and J ends lost 3 bases and 4 bases, in that order; junction bases with no gene match: 2. This CDR3 region has 15 residues. Here the CDR3 reads CAISDGTGDNEKLFF. In DNA form, the CDR3 reads TGTGCCATCAGTGACGGGACAGGGGATAATGAAAAACTGTTTTTT.

The chain employs TRBV5-8 and TRBJ1-1; a weak D match, TRBD1 (5 bases). This CDR3 comprises 16 residues. The germline CDR1 and CDR2 sequences are SGHTS and YDEGEE. V was shortened by 4 bases and J by 10 bases, with 26 bases between the two germline ends. CDR3 DNA: TGTGCCAGCAGCCCCCCCCGCGGGGCAGGCCCCCTCGGAGCTTTCTTT. It codes for CASSPPRGAGPLGAFF.

This clone was counted a few times. This chain uses TRBV4-3 with TRBJ2-5; 10 positions match TRBD2. Trimming took 0 bases from V and 4 from J; bases not matched to a gene: 2. This CDR3 has 15 residues. The germline gives CDR1 LGHNA, CDR2 YSLEER. CDR3 nucleotides: TGCGCCAGCAGCCAAGAACCTAGCGGGGGAGAGACCCAGTACTTC. Its protein product is CASSQEPSGGETQYF.

A remark on this clone: Other DNA sequences in this specimen translate into the identical CDR3. The chain couples TRBV18 to TRBJ2-1; D is possibly TRBD2 (6 bases). Germline V CDR1 and CDR2: KGHSH, LQKENI. The CDR3 runs 12 residues. V dropped 2 bases and J dropped 7 bases, with 6 bases sitting between them. The CDR3 spells CASSPGGNEQFF. CDR3 sequence (DNA): TGTGCCAGCTCACCAGGGGGGAATGAGCAGTTCTTC.

The chain joins TRBV18 to TRBJ2-7; TRBD1 matches at 7 bases. The trim removed 5 bases at V and 7 bases at J, leaving 8 bases unmatched. The V gene's germline CDR1 is KGHSH and CDR2 LQKENI. This CDR3 has 13 amino acids. The CDR3 here is CASSLDRLREQYF. DNA of the CDR3: TGTGCCAGCTCATTGGACAGGTTAAGGGAGCAGTACTTC.

V usage is TRBV5-4 and J usage is TRBJ1-2; 8 nucleotides align to TRBD1. The trim removed 0 bases at V and 7 bases at J, leaving 5 bases unmatched. CDR3 length equals 14 residues. Germline CDR1 and CDR2: SGHNT and YYREEE (reference sequence). The CDR3 region has the DNA TGTGCCAGCAGCTTGGCCGGGACAGGAGGTGGCTACACCTTC. Translation: CASSLAGTGGGYTF. Combining the CDR3 with reference TRBV5-4 and TRBJ1-2 gives the whole variable domain ETGVTQSPTHLIKTRGQQVTLRCSSQSGHNTVSWYQQALGQGPQFIFQYYREEENGRGNFPPRFSGLQFPNYSSELNVNALELDDSALYLCASSLAGTGGGYTFGSGTRLTVV.

The chain combines TRBV5-1 with TRBJ1-4; TRBD1 agrees at 8 bases. The V and J ends lost 4 bases and 8 bases, in that order; junction bases with no gene match: 7. CDR3 length: 14 amino acids. The germline V gene encodes CDR1 SGHRS and CDR2 YFSETQ. CDR3 protein: CASSPRQGREKLFF. CDR3 DNA sequence: TGCGCCAGCAGCCCCCGACAGGGGAGGGAAAAACTGTTTTTT.

This clone has ten or more counts. This sequence joins TRBV10-3 and TRBJ1-4, with no clear D. The CDR3 is 13 amino acids. CDR1 and CDR2 (germline): ENHRY, SYGVKD. V was cut by 6 bases and J by 4 bases, with 9 bases left in between. The CDR3 here is CAISGDGNEKLFF. The CDR3 DNA sequence: TGTGCCATCAGCGGAGATGGTAATGAAAAACTGTTTTTT.

The chain combines TRBV19 with TRBJ1-6; TRBD1 might be the D (6 bases). Germline V gives CDR1 LNHDA, CDR2 SQIVND (reference sequence). The CDR3 is made up of 16 amino acids. The V gene lost 4 bases and the J gene lost 4 bases, with 14 bases spanning the gap. CDR3 bases: TGTGCCAGTAGTAGCGGACAGTCCAGTTATAATTCACCCCTCCACTTT. Protein sequence: CASSSGQSSYNSPLHF.

V and J are TRBV5-1 and TRBJ1-1, with 10 bases aligning to TRBD1. Trimming took 1 base from V and 5 from J; bases not matched to a gene: 8. This CDR3 is built from 16 residues. Germline V lookup: CDR1 SGHRS, CDR2 YFSETQ. CDR3 DNA: TGCGCCAGCAGCTTGAGACCCGGGACAGGGGTGACTGAAGCTTTCTTT. It is translated as CASSLRPGTGVTEAFF.

Worth noting for this clone: The DNA is left out, because the CDR3 cannot be placed on it with certainty; the CDR3 is given as TCRdb lists it. The rearrangement links TRBV9 to TRBJ1-2; the DNA was not used to check the table's D call, TRBD1. The CDR3 is 12 residues long, counting both termini. Germline values: CDR1 SGDLS, CDR2 YYNGEE. The CDR3 sequence is CASSVGEGAITF.